A single TCR beta chain is shown here with its context. As yet, its antigen is unknown. This entry is derived from a study of cytomegalovirus exposure and HLA in healthy donors. Vbeta (60) and Jbeta (13) primers were used in the PCR. The repertoire was sequenced with immunoSEQ multiplex PCR; TCRdb's copy has only in-frame clones and lacks some. The data show under 150,000 clones, 81% seen once. Study findings and constraints: Owing to their indistinguishability, certain V segments, notably TRBV6-2 and TRBV6-3, were excluded. Specific recognition of CMV antigens was confirmed in vitro for a few chains (all CMV-associated). Cytomegalovirus status, reportedly, was diagnosed with high specificity and sensitivity by the classifier.

With V trimmed by 1 base and J by 5 bases, 8 bases remained unmatched. This CDR3 region has 16 residues. The germline CDR1 and CDR2 sequences are LNHNV and YYDKDF (reference sequence). Sequencing was performed on PBMCs. V is TRBV15 and J is TRBJ1-1; 9 nucleotides line up with TRBD1. The receptor was derived from a man between 18 and 29 years old in good health and CMV-seronegative. The CDR3 DNA sequence: TGTGCCACCAGCAGAGGGGGTGGGACAGGGATGACTGAAGCTTTCTTT. Residues: CATSRGGGTGMTEAFF.